This entry concerns a single T cell receptor (beta chain). TCRdb re-analysed the 5' RACE reads in MiXCR, keeping a single row per CDR3 protein. Among approximately 44,000 distinct CDR3 sequences, around 30% were seen once, and the ten largest hold 3.5% to 4%. Between the trimmed V and J ends, which lost 4 bases and 10 bases, there was a span of 10 bases. Germline-derived CDR1 and CDR2 are MNHEY and SVGEGT. The CDR3 covers 11 residues. CD4+CD45RO+CD25- cells were isolated as memory CD4+ T cells. The chain recombines TRBV6-2 or TRBV6-3 with TRBJ1-1; D is unresolved. The specimen was memory CD4+ T cells sorted from a lymph node. Subset noted: memory CD4+ T cells, CD4+CD45RO+CD25-. The TCR sequence derives from a female donor with breast cancer. The CDR3 is CASSSQPRAFF. CDR3 nucleotide sequence: TGTGCCAGCAGTTCACAGCCGCGAGCTTTCTTT.